This TCR beta chain is from a study of shared clonotypes between healthy human individuals. Study background: Contributing individuals were two females and three males aged 18 to 49.

Only CD45RO-negative cells positively selected for CCR7 counted as naive CD8 cells, so terminally differentiated effector memory CD45RA+ cells were excluded. Using immunoSEQ multiplex PCR, the repertoire was profiled, and TCRdb retains in-frame clones only, with some absent. The profile shows about 800,000 clones, about 96% of them singletons. Germline-derived CDR1 and CDR2 are LGHNA and YSLEER. The CDR3 consists of 13 residues. The V gene lost 1 base and the J gene lost 11 bases, with 11 bases spanning the gap. The source is a man aged 30 to 39 in good health. The sample consisted of naive CD8+ T cells sorted from blood. The chain couples TRBV4-3 to TRBJ1-4; D unclear. Here the CDR3 DNA reads TGCGCCAGCAGCCAAGGACAATTCGAGAAACTGTTTTTT. It codes for CASSQGQFEKLFF.